This T cell receptor (beta chain) comes out of a study of control samples from healthy donors and cancer patients. CDR1 KGHSH and CDR2 LQKENI come from the germline V gene. With V trimmed by 6 bases and J by 3 bases, 7 bases remained unmatched. This CDR3 is built from 15 residues. Measured with immunoSEQ multiplex PCR; TCRdb has only the in-frame clones, and not every one. The sample records 63,000 or so clones, around 90% being singletons. The receptor comes from a man aged 55 to 70 with colorectal cancer. The specimen sequenced was PBMCs. This chain connects TRBV18 to TRBJ2-7, with 11 bases fitting TRBD2. The CDR3 region is CASSPTSGGLYEQYF. The CDR3 DNA sequence: TGTGCCAGCTCTCCTACTAGCGGGGGACTCTACGAGCAGTACTTC.